One sample yielded the 18 T cell receptor beta chains listed below, sequenced in a study of T cell repertoires in cytomegalovirus infection. TCRdb fed the reads into MiXCR, producing one record per CDR3 protein. The sample shows some 440,000 distinct CDR3 sequences, approximately 30% of them seen only once. The sample taken for sequencing was PBMCs. The receptor set was obtained from a human donor in good health (CMV status not recorded). Some clones in this sample may be carry-over from other donors' samples.

This clonotype has a handful of counts. V is TRBV29-1 and J is TRBJ2-2; TRBD1 matches at 10 bases. The CDR3 totals 12 residues. The germline V gene has CDR1 SQVTM and CDR2 ANQGSEA. Germline trimming cut 7 bases from V and 4 bases from J; bases unmatched to any gene: 0. This chain's CDR3 is CSGTGGTGELFF. The CDR3 DNA reads TGCAGCGGGACAGGGGGCACCGGGGAGCTGTTTTTT.

V and J are TRBV30 and TRBJ2-7; the D gene could be TRBD1 or TRBD2 (6 bases each). Trimming cost V 0 bases and J 0 bases, with 12 bases left between them. This CDR3 has 15 amino acids. Germline assignment: CDR1 GTSNPN and CDR2 SVGIG (reference sequence). The CDR3 protein is CAWSVGGTNSYEQYF. CDR3 DNA sequence: TGTGCCTGGAGTGTAGGGGGGACCAACTCCTACGAGCAGTACTTC. Complete variable domain (other parts from reference TRBV30 and TRBJ2-7): SQTIHQWPATLVQPVGSPLSLECTVEGTSNPNLYWYRQAAGRGLQLLFYSVGIGQISSEVPQNLSASRPQDRQFILSSKKLLLSDSGFYLCAWSVGGTNSYEQYFGPGTRLTVT.

This clonotype was seen a few times. This rearrangement joins TRBV4-3 to TRBJ2-2; 11 bases are shared with TRBD1. With V trimmed by 2 bases and J by 7 bases, 6 bases remained unmatched. CDR3 size: 16 residues. Germline lookup yields CDR1 LGHNA and CDR2 YSLEER. The CDR3 DNA reads TGCGCCAGCAGCCAATCAGGACAGGGGGCCGTCGGGGAGCTGTTTTTT. Amino acids: CASSQSGQGAVGELFF.

J is TRBJ2-1 and V is TRBV9, with 8 bases that match TRBD2. After removal of 3 bases from V and 4 bases from J, the junction contained 6 bases not matched to a gene. From germline, CDR1 is SGDLS and CDR2 YYNGEE. The CDR3 is 15 amino acids. The CDR3 reads CASSGGTSIYNEQFF. CDR3 DNA: TGTGCCAGCAGCGGCGGGACTAGTATATACAATGAGCAGTTCTTC.

This clonotype was counted a few times. The gene calls are TRBV12-3 or TRBV12-4 and TRBJ1-2; D gene unclear. V was trimmed by 9 bases and J by 1 base, leaving 12 bases between them. The CDR3 spans 13 residues. CDR3 residues: CASGVRFNYGYTF. The DNA for the CDR3 is TGTGCCAGTGGGGTCAGATTTAACTATGGCTACACCTTC.

This chain uses TRBV20-1 with TRBJ2-3; 11 nucleotides line up with TRBD1. This CDR3 region has 14 residues. After removal of 3 bases from V and 4 bases from J, the junction contained 3 bases not matched to a gene. CDR1 and CDR2 (germline): DFQATT, SNEGSKA (reference sequence). In DNA, the CDR3 is TGCAGTGCTAGGGGACAGGGGGTCCCAGATACGCAGTATTTT. The encoded protein is CSARGQGVPDTQYF.

The rearrangement links TRBV5-1 to TRBJ1-4; the D gene is possibly TRBD1 (5 bases). This CDR3 contains 14 residues. V lost 4 bases and J lost 4, with 11 bases in between. Per the germline V gene, CDR1 is SGHRS and CDR2 is YFSETQ. CDR3 amino acids: CASSPGLYNEKLFF. CDR3 coding DNA: TGCGCCAGCAGCCCGGGACTGTATAATGAAAAACTGTTTTTT.

Ten or more counts support this clonotype. V and J are TRBV7-8 and TRBJ2-1, with 10 bases lining up with TRBD1. Germline CDR1 SGHVS, CDR2 FQNEAQ. The V segment lost 5 bases and the J segment 4 bases; nucleotides outside the gene matches: 5. This CDR3 region has 15 residues. The CDR3: CASSARQGAYNEQFF. CDR3 bases: TGTGCCAGCAGCGCCCGACAGGGGGCTTACAATGAGCAGTTCTTC. The whole variable domain, filled in from reference TRBV7-8 and TRBJ2-1, reads GAGVSQSPRYKVAKRGQDVALRCDPISGHVSLFWYQQALGQGPEFLTYFQNEAQLDKSGLPSDRFFAERPEGSVSTLKIQRTQQEDSAVYLCASSARQGAYNEQFFGPGTRLTVL.

In this sample, this clonotype turned up many times. This chain connects TRBV7-2 to TRBJ2-6; 8 positions match TRBD1. The CDR3 covers 16 residues. Germline CDR1 is SGHTA and CDR2 is FQGNSA. The J segment lost 1 base and the V segment lost 4 bases, leaving 3 bases of the junction unmatched. Written as DNA, the CDR3 is TGTGCCAGCAGCTATGACAGGGGTTCTGGGGCCAACGTCCTGACTTTC. Translation: CASSYDRGSGANVLTF.

The V gene is TRBV11-2, the J gene TRBJ2-7; 7 positions match TRBD2. This CDR3 region has 15 residues. The germline V gene encodes CDR1 SGHAT and CDR2 FQNNGV. V lost 1 base, J lost 2 bases, and 5 bases stayed unmatched. The CDR3 spells CASSLVAGEPYEQYF. The CDR3 DNA reads TGTGCCAGCAGCTTAGTGGCGGGGGAGCCCTACGAGCAGTACTTC. The entire variable domain, with the rest obtained from reference TRBV11-2 and TRBJ2-7, is as follows: EAGVAQSPRYKIIEKRQSVAFWCNPISGHATLYWYQQILGQGPKLLIQFQNNGVVDDSQLPKDRFSAERLKGVDSTLKIQPAKLEDSAVYLCASSLVAGEPYEQYFGPGTRLTVT.

CDR3 nucleotides: TGTGCCAGCAGCTCATCCCGGGACAGGGTGGCGGAGGGCTACACCTTC. This gives the protein CASSSSRDRVAEGYTF. The chain uses TRBV5-6 and TRBJ1-2; 9 bases are shared with TRBD1. CDR3 length: 16 residues. Germline V CDR1 and CDR2: SGHDT, YYEEEE. V was clipped by 3 bases and J by 8 bases; unmatched bases: 14.

This chain links TRBV7-6 with TRBJ1-1, with D unclear. This CDR3 is built from 14 residues. With 6 bases removed from V and 1 base from J, the gap between germline ends came to 12 bases. Germline-derived CDR1 and CDR2 are SGHVS and FNYEAQ. The CDR3 DNA follows: TGTGCCAGCAGTTTGTTCGGGGAGAACACTGAAGCTTTCTTT. Encoded protein: CASSLFGENTEAFF.

The chain recombines TRBV28 with TRBJ1-1; D not resolved. V was shortened by 6 bases and J by 4 bases, with 9 bases between the two germline ends. This CDR3 has 12 amino acids. CDR1 MDHEN and CDR2 SYDVKM come from the germline V gene. The CDR3 loop is CASSLRTTEAFF. The CDR3 DNA reads TGTGCCAGCAGCCTGAGGACCACTGAAGCTTTCTTT. Full variable domain (outside the CDR3, taken from reference TRBV28 and TRBJ1-1): DVKVTQSSRYLVKRTGEKVFLECVQDMDHENMFWYRQDPGLGLRLIYFSYDVKMKEKGDIPEGYSVSREKKERFSLILESASTNQTSMYLCASSLRTTEAFFGQGTRLTVV.

In its sample, this clonotype was seen a few times. The rearrangement uses TRBV12-3 or TRBV12-4 and TRBJ2-3; the match to TRBD1 covers 9 bases. The J segment lost 6 bases and the V segment lost 0 bases, leaving 4 bases of the junction unmatched. The CDR3 extends over 15 amino acids. CDR3 protein: CASSLAGTGPDTQYF. The CDR3 bases are TGTGCCAGCAGTTTAGCCGGGACAGGGCCCGATACGCAGTATTTT.

Remarks on this clonotype: It may be a read error: a sequence one base away is much more abundant. The chain recombines TRBV6-1 with TRBJ1-1, with D perhaps matching TRBD1 (5 bases). From germline, CDR1 is MNHNS and CDR2 SASEGT. This CDR3 is 14 amino acids long. Written as DNA, the CDR3 is TGTGCCAGCAGGGGGGTGGGTCTGAACACTCAAGCTTTCTTT. Translation: CASRGVGLNTQAFF.

This clonotype was observed many times. The genes are TRBV12-3 or TRBV12-4 and TRBJ1-5; D is unclear. V lost 1 base and J lost 0, with 7 bases in between. The CDR3 is 15 amino acids. In DNA form, the CDR3 reads TGTGCCAGCAGTTTAGAGTCCTTTAGCAATCAGCCCCAGCATTTT. This sequence encodes CASSLESFSNQPQHF.

CDR3 DNA: TGTGCCAGCAGTTACTCGAGGGGGAAGCAAGAGACCCAGTACTTC. As protein: CASSYSRGKQETQYF. The rearrangement uses TRBV6-5 and TRBJ2-5; a possible D gene is TRBD1 (6 bases). V was trimmed by 0 bases and J by 2 bases, leaving 10 bases between them. CDR1 and CDR2 (germline): MNHEY, SVGAGI. This CDR3 has 15 amino acids.

This clonotype was seen repeatedly, ten times or more. The chain carries TRBV7-6 and TRBJ2-1, with D tentatively TRBD1 or TRBD2 (5 bases each). Trimming removed 3 bases from V and 6 bases from J, with 18 bases in between. This CDR3 spans 16 amino acids. Germline V gene sequence: CDR1 SGHVS, CDR2 FNYEAQ. CDR3 residues: CASSFGGRSHVNEQFF. The CDR3 DNA sequence: TGTGCCAGCAGCTTTGGGGGACGTTCACATGTCAATGAGCAGTTCTTC. The entire variable domain, with the rest obtained from reference TRBV7-6 and TRBJ2-1, is as follows: GAGVSQSPRYKVTKRGQDVALRCDPISGHVSLYWYRQALGQGPEFLTYFNYEAQQDKSGLPNDRFSAERPEGSISTLTIQRTEQRDSAMYRCASSFGGRSHVNEQFFGPGTRLTVL.